The 24 T cell receptor beta chains presented below share a single source sample, sequenced in a study of cytomegalovirus exposure and HLA in healthy donors (dated by TCRdb to the late 2010s). The library was produced with the immunoSEQ multiplex PCR assay. A mixture of 60 forward primers for TCR Vbeta segments and 13 reverse primers for TCR Jbeta segments was used in the multiplex PCR. The source is immuneACCESS, and TCRdb retained only in-frame sequences with V and J called. Part of the clones is not carried over; for the studies checked, unresolved V genes explain less than half of this, and the remainder is unexplained. Here the sample has about 160,000 clones; 71% occur a single time. The ten biggest clones cover under 3.5% of the sample. Sequenced material: PBMCs. The receptors stem from a young woman in good health and CMV-seronegative.

This clone was observed once. This chain joins TRBV28 and TRBJ1-1, with TRBD1 identical over 12 bases. This CDR3 is 13 amino acids long. With V trimmed by 7 bases and J by 9 bases, 6 bases remained unmatched. Germline CDR1 MDHEN, CDR2 SYDVKM. The CDR3 sequence is CASNRDRGQKAFF. The CDR3 DNA reads TGTGCCAGCAATCGGGACAGGGGGCAGAAAGCTTTCTTT.

This clone was seen only a few times. V and J are TRBV7-8 and TRBJ2-3, with 11 bases aligning to TRBD2. This CDR3 contains 20 residues. Germline-derived CDR1 and CDR2 are SGHVS and FQNEAQ. The J segment lost 3 bases and the V segment lost 5 bases, leaving 19 bases of the junction unmatched. CDR3 region: CASSIPGLAASPTLTDTQYF. CDR3 bases: TGTGCCAGCAGCATCCCGGGACTAGCGGCGAGCCCGACTCTAACAGATACGCAGTATTTT.

This chain joins TRBV5-1 and TRBJ1-2; D perhaps matches TRBD1 (6 bases). CDR1 is SGHRS, CDR2 YFSETQ, per germline. The CDR3 has 14 residues. Trimming removed 5 bases from V and 4 bases from J, with 15 bases in between. The CDR3 protein is CASRTDRFAYGYTF. CDR3 in DNA: TGCGCCAGCAGGACTGACAGGTTCGCCTATGGCTACACCTTC.

This sequence joins TRBV19 and TRBJ2-7; TRBD1 might be the D (6 bases). The V gene lost 9 bases and the J gene lost 2 bases, with 14 bases spanning the gap. The CDR3 is made up of 13 amino acids. CDR1 LNHDA and CDR2 SQIVND come from the germline V gene (reference sequence). In DNA form, the CDR3 reads TGTGCCAGCCGGGACACCTCTACCTACGAGCAGTACTTC. Encoded protein: CASRDTSTYEQYF.

This chain joins TRBV30 and TRBJ2-3, with 7 bases that match TRBD2. CDR1 and CDR2 (germline): GTSNPN, SVGIG (reference sequence). CDR3 size: 16 residues. V lost 1 base to trimming and J lost 2 bases; unmatched junction nucleotides: 9. CDR3 coding DNA: TGTGCCTGGAGTGCAGACGGGGGGTCTATCACAGATACGCAGTATTTT. It codes for CAWSADGGSITDTQYF.

CDR3 in amino acids: CASSMTGGLTDTQYF. In DNA, the CDR3 is TGTGCCAGCAGCATGACAGGGGGCTTGACAGATACGCAGTATTTT. The chain employs TRBV7-3 and TRBJ2-3; TRBD1 aligns across 10 bases. Germline assignment: CDR1 SGHTA and CDR2 FQGTGA. V shed 5 bases, J shed 3 bases, and the junction held 5 bases outside the gene matches. The CDR3 spans 15 residues.

The CDR3 DNA follows: TGTGCCAGCAAACAGGGGAGGTACGAGCAGTACTTC. Amino acid sequence: CASKQGRYEQYF. The chain uses TRBV28 and TRBJ2-7; tentative D call: TRBD1 (7 bases). The CDR3 totals 12 residues. Deletions cut 7 bases from V and 4 bases from J, with 11 bases between. Germline loops: CDR1 MDHEN, CDR2 SYDVKM.

The chain joins TRBV5-4 to TRBJ1-1; D not resolved. Germline V gives CDR1 SGHNT, CDR2 YYREEE (reference sequence). This CDR3 contains 13 residues. V was cut by 2 bases and J by 1 base, with 6 bases left in between. CDR3 DNA: TGTGCCAGCAGCTTTTCAGAGAACACTGAAGCTTTCTTT. Encoded protein: CASSFSENTEAFF. Full variable domain (missing parts from reference TRBV5-4 and TRBJ1-1): ETGVTQSPTHLIKTRGQQVTLRCSSQSGHNTVSWYQQALGQGPQFIFQYYREEENGRGNFPPRFSGLQFPNYSSELNVNALELDDSALYLCASSFSENTEAFFGQGTRLTVV.

This clone was observed once. The chain joins TRBV27 to TRBJ2-1, with TRBD2 as a possible D gene (6 bases). With 8 bases removed from V and 5 bases from J, the gap between germline ends came to 19 bases. This CDR3 spans 15 amino acids. CDR1 is MNHEY, CDR2 SMNVEV, per germline (reference sequence). The CDR3 spells CASRNVAGRNNEQFF. The CDR3 coding sequence is TGTGCCAGCCGTAACGTGGCGGGAAGGAACAATGAGCAGTTCTTC.

The J gene is TRBJ2-5, the V gene TRBV5-4; 7 positions match TRBD2. The V segment lost 3 bases and the J segment 2 bases; nucleotides outside the gene matches: 7. This CDR3 comprises 15 residues. Germline V gene lookup returns CDR1 SGHNT and CDR2 YYREEE (reference sequence). CDR3 in DNA: TGTGCCAGCAGCTCAAATTGGGGGGGACAAGAGACCCAGTACTTC. Amino acid sequence: CASSSNWGGQETQYF.

V usage is TRBV7-2 and J usage is TRBJ2-3; 7 bases agree with TRBD2. The CDR3 length is 13 residues. With V trimmed by 3 bases and J by 4 bases, 1 base remained unmatched. Germline values: CDR1 SGHTA, CDR2 FQGNSA. The CDR3 sequence is CASSLAGADTQYF. DNA of the CDR3: TGTGCCAGCAGCTTGGCGGGAGCAGATACGCAGTATTTT.

A few counts support this clone. V and J are TRBV7-9 and TRBJ2-1; TRBD2 matches 14 bases. Germline V lookup: CDR1 SEHNR, CDR2 FQNEAQ (reference sequence). This CDR3 has 17 amino acids. V gave up 5 bases and J gave up 6 bases; unmatched junction bases: 9. In DNA form, the CDR3 reads TGTGCCAGCAGCGGCAGACTAGCGGGAGGGCCATCCAATGAGCAGTTCTTC. Translation gives CASSGRLAGGPSNEQFF. Full variable domain (rest looked up from reference TRBV7-9 and TRBJ2-1): DTGVSQNPRHKITKRGQNVTFRCDPISEHNRLYWYRQTLGQGPEFLTYFQNEAQLEKSRLLSDRFSAERPKGSFSTLEIQRTEQGDSAMYLCASSGRLAGGPSNEQFFGPGTRLTVL.

The rearrangement joins TRBV5-1 to TRBJ2-7; the match to TRBD1 covers 10 bases. V gave up 4 bases and J gave up 3 bases; unmatched junction bases: 7. The CDR3 covers 15 residues. Germline loops: CDR1 SGHRS, CDR2 YFSETQ. As DNA, the CDR3 is TGCGCCAGCAGCATCTGGACAGGGGGAGGCTACGAGCAGTACTTC. It encodes CASSIWTGGGYEQYF.

The chain joins TRBV28 to TRBJ2-5, with a tentative D call TRBD2 (6 bases). The V gene's germline CDR1 is MDHEN and CDR2 SYDVKM. V was clipped by 2 bases and J by 4 bases, with 14 bases between them. The CDR3 runs to 15 residues. CDR3 amino acids: CASSLGLGGAETQYF. The CDR3 coding sequence is TGTGCCAGCAGTTTAGGATTGGGCGGGGCAGAGACCCAGTACTTC.

V and J are TRBV7-8 and TRBJ1-1, with D perhaps TRBD1 (5 bases). The CDR3 totals 15 residues. CDR1 is SGHVS, CDR2 FQNEAQ, per germline. V shed 1 base and J shed 5 bases, with 14 bases lying between them. This CDR3 reads CASSLGLGRGTEAFF. CDR3 in DNA: TGTGCCAGCAGCTTAGGTCTGGGGAGGGGAACTGAAGCTTTCTTT.

Only a few counts were recorded for this clone. J is TRBJ2-3 and V is TRBV7-2; unclear D gene. Germline loops: CDR1 SGHTA, CDR2 FQGNSA. The ends were cut back, 0 bases at V and 6 bases at J, with 10 bases in the middle. The CDR3 contains 14 residues. CDR3 in amino acids: CASSLALGLDTQYF. The CDR3 nucleotides read TGTGCCAGCAGCTTAGCGCTTGGCCTGGATACGCAGTATTTT.

The chain couples TRBV19 to TRBJ1-2; D gene unclear. The germline V and J ends were trimmed by 3 bases and 3 bases, with 5 bases remaining between them. The germline gives CDR1 LNHDA, CDR2 SQIVND (reference sequence). The CDR3 covers 12 residues. CDR3: CASSMADYGYTF. The CDR3 coding sequence is TGTGCCAGTAGTATGGCAGACTATGGCTACACCTTC. The complete variable domain, with remaining parts taken from reference TRBV19 and TRBJ1-2, reads DGGITQSPKYLFRKEGQNVTLSCEQNLNHDAMYWYRQDPGQGLRLIYYSQIVNDFQKGDIAEGYSVSREKKESFPLTVTSAQKNPTAFYLCASSMADYGYTFGSGTRLTVV.

The chain carries TRBV5-6 and TRBJ1-5; D remains unclear. Trimming shortened V by 0 bases and J by 3 bases, and 13 bases separated the two germline ends. In germline, CDR1 is SGHDT, CDR2 YYEEEE. There are 16 residues in the CDR3. The CDR3 nucleotides are TGTGCCAGCAGCTTGGCCGGTGAACAGATCAATCAGCCCCAGCATTTT. Translation: CASSLAGEQINQPQHF.

The V call is TRBV7-2, the J call TRBJ2-1; D is possibly TRBD1 (5 bases). V shed 0 bases and J shed 3 bases, with 9 bases lying between them. This CDR3 is 15 amino acids long. Germline CDR1 SGHTA, CDR2 FQGNSA. CDR3 nucleotide sequence: TGTGCCAGCAGCTTAGCGGGGCTTGACTACAATGAGCAGTTCTTC. Its protein is CASSLAGLDYNEQFF.

The V gene is TRBV9, the J gene TRBJ2-3; D unresolved. The CDR3 totals 17 residues. The V gene lost 1 base and the J gene lost 2 bases, with 17 bases spanning the gap. CDR1 and CDR2 from the germline V gene are SGDLS and YYNGEE. CDR3 region: CASSVYPEPIHTDTQYF. The CDR3 nucleotides are TGTGCCAGCAGCGTATACCCGGAGCCAATACACACAGATACGCAGTATTTT.

This CDR3 is CASSVGTYQETQYF. The CDR3 DNA reads TGTGCCAGCAGCGTCGGGACTTACCAAGAGACCCAGTACTTC. The rearrangement joins TRBV9 to TRBJ2-5; tentative D call: TRBD2 (6 bases). Deletions cut 2 bases from V and 0 bases from J, with 8 bases between. CDR3 length: 14 amino acids. Germline CDR1 is SGDLS and CDR2 is YYNGEE.

This clone was counted a few times. CDR3 loop: CATSSAGQGSYEQYF. CDR3 sequence (DNA): TGTGCCACCAGCAGTGCCGGACAGGGGTCCTACGAGCAGTACTTC. This chain uses TRBV15 with TRBJ2-5, with 9 bases that match TRBD1. The J call is doubtful: the DNA matches TRBJ2-7 better. The CDR3 totals 15 residues. Germline CDR1 LNHNV, CDR2 YYDKDF (reference sequence).

V and J are TRBV11-1 and TRBJ2-3; TRBD2 agrees at 9 bases. Germline loops: CDR1 SGHAT, CDR2 FQDESV (reference sequence). After removal of 1 base from V and 4 bases from J, the junction contained 3 bases not matched to a gene. There are 15 residues in the CDR3. Here the CDR3 DNA reads TGTGCCAGCAGCTTAGTACTAGCGGGTCCAGATACGCAGTATTTT. Translated: CASSLVLAGPDTQYF. The full variable domain, in which reference TRBV11-1 and TRBJ2-3 provide the parts outside the CDR3, is EAEVAQSPRYKITEKSQAVAFWCDPISGHATLYWYRQILGQGPELLVQFQDESVVDDSQLPKDRFSAERLKGVDSTLKIQPAELGDSAMYLCASSLVLAGPDTQYFGPGTRLTVL.

The chain couples TRBV28 to TRBJ1-4, with TRBD1 matching 11 bases. The junction had 4 bases not matched to a gene; V was cut back by 6 bases and J by 4 bases. The CDR3 is 15 amino acids. Germline V gives CDR1 MDHEN, CDR2 SYDVKM. The CDR3 spells CASSGQGAINEKLFF. The CDR3 DNA sequence: TGTGCCAGCAGCGGACAGGGGGCAATTAATGAAAAACTGTTTTTT.